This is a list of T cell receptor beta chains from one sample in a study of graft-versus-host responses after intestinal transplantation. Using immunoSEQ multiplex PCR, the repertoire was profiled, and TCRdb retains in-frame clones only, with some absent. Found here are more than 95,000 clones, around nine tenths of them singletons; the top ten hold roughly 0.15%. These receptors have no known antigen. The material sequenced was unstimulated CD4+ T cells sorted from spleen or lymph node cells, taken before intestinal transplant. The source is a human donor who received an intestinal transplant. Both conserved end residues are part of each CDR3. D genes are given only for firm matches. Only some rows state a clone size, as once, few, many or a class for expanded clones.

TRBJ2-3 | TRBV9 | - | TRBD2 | TGTGCCAGCAGCGCTAGCGGGGGGGCCCTTCGTCCAGATACGCAGTATTTT | CASSASGGALRPDTQYF
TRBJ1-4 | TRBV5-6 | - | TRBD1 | TGTGCCAGCAGCTTGGAGGTGGGGACAGCGAGGGTTGAAAAACTGTTTTTT | CASSLEVGTARVEKLFF
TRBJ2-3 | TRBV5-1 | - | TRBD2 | TGCGCCAGCAGCCCCCGACTAGCGGGAGACACAGATACGCAGTATTTT | CASSPRLAGDTDTQYF
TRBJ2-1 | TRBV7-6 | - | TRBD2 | TGTGCCAGCAGCCTCCGGACTAGCGAAAAGAACAATGAGCAGTTCTTC | CASSLRTSEKNNEQFF
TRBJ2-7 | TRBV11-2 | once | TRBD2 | TGTGCCAGCAGCTTTATGCGTAGGACTAGGGGTCCCTACGAGCAGTACTTC | CASSFMRRTRGPYEQYF
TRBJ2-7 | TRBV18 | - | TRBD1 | TGTGCCAGCTCAGGGACAGGTTACGAGCAGTACTTC | CASSGTGYEQYF
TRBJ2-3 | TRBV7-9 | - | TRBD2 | TGTGCCAGCAGTTATACGGGGGGGACAGATACGCAGTATTTT | CASSYTGGTDTQYF
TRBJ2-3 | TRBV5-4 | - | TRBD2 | TGTGCCAGCAGCTCCCCAGCCGTAGCGGGAGGTGGAGCAGATACGCAGTATTTT | CASSSPAVAGGGADTQYF
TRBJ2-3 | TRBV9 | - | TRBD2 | TGTGCCAGCAGCGTAGGGCTAGCGGGCACAGATACGCAGTATTTT | CASSVGLAGTDTQYF
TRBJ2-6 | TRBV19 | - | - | TGTGCCAGCAATGACAGGCGCTCTGGGGCCAACGTCCTGACTTTC | CASNDRRSGANVLTF
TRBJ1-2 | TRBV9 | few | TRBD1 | TGTGCCAGCAGCGGACCCGCCGGGACAGCAGCTAACTATGGCTACACCTTC | CASSGPAGTAANYGYTF
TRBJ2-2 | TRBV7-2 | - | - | TGTGCCAGCAGCTTAGTGTTCGGGGGAAGAGCGAACACCGGGGAGCTGTTTTTT | CASSLVFGGRANTGELFF
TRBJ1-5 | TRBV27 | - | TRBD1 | TGTGCCAGCAGTTTATCCCAGGGTAGGGGTACAGGGGGCGGTCGCCAGCATTTT | CASSLSQGRGTGGGRQHF
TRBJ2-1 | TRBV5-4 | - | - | TGTGCCAGCAGCTTGGGCGGGGGCGCCTACAATGAGCAGTTCTTC | CASSLGGGAYNEQFF
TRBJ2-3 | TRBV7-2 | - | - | TGTGCCAGCAGCTTAGTAACTAACACAGATACGCAGTATTTT | CASSLVTNTDTQYF
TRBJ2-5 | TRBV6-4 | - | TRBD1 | TGTGCCAGCAGCGCTGACAGGGGTGAGACCCAGTACTTC | CASSADRGETQYF
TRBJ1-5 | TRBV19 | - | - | TGTGCCAGTAGTATAGGCCAGGGAAGGAGTCAGCCCCAGCATTTT | CASSIGQGRSQPQHF
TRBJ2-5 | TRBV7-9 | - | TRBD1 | TGTGCCAGCACCGGACAGGGGGTAAAAGAGACCCAGTACTTC | CASTGQGVKETQYF
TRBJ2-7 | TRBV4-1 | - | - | TGCGCCAGCAGCCGCGGGTATGAGCAGTACTTC | CASSRGYEQYF
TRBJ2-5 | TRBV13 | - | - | TGTGCCAGCAGCCGAGTAGGCAGAGGGGAGACCCAGTACTTC | CASSRVGRGETQYF
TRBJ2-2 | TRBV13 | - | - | TGTGCCAGCAGCTTAAGGGGGTTCACCGGGGAGCTGTTTTTT | CASSLRGFTGELFF
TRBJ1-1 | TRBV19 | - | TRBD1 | TGTGCCAGTAGTATACAGGGGGCGCTTGGGTTAGCTTTCTTT | CASSIQGALGLAFF
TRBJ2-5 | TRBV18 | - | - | TGTGCCAGCTCACCCGGGATGCAAGAGACCCAGTACTTC | CASSPGMQETQYF
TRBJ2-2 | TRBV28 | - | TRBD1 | TGTGCCAGCAGTGCGTGGACAGGGGCGAACACCGGGGAGCTGTTTTTT | CASSAWTGANTGELFF
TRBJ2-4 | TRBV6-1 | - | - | TGTGCCAGCAGTGAACAAAGAGAAGGCAGGGTAGGAGCCAAAAACATTCAGTACTTC | CASSEQREGRVGAKNIQYF
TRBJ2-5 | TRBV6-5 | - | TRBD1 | TGTGCCAGCAGCCCCGACAGGGGAATGGGAGAGCAGTACTTC | CASSPDRGMGEQYF
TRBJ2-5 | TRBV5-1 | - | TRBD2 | TGCGCCAGCAGCCCGGGACTAGCGGTCGGAGAGACCCAGTACTTC | CASSPGLAVGETQYF
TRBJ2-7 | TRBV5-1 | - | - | TGCGCCAGCAGTAAGTCCGGGGGACCCTACGAGCAGTACTTC | CASSKSGGPYEQYF
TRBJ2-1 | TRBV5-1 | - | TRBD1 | TGCGCCAGCAGCGAAACTCCCGGGACAGGGTACAATGAGCAGTTCTTC | CASSETPGTGYNEQFF
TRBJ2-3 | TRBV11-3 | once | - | TGTGCCAGCAGGCCAATGGAAGAGGGCACAGATACGCAGTATTTT | CASRPMEEGTDTQYF
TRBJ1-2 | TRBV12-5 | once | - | TGTGCTAGTGGAACTCCGAACTATGGCTACACCTTC | CASGTPNYGYTF
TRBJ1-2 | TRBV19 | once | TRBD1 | TGTGCCAGTAGGACAGGGGGCTTTGGCTACACCTTC | CASRTGGFGYTF
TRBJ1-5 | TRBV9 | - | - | TGTGCCAGCAGCGCGGGACATCTAAATCAGCCCCAGCATTTT | CASSAGHLNQPQHF
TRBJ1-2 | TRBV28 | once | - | TGTGCCAGCTGGCGAGGAGGCTACACCTTC | CASWRGGYTF
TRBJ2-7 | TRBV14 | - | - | TGTGCCAGCAGCCAAGCCGGGGGGCGCTTCTTTAACGAGCAGTACTTC | CASSQAGGRFFNEQYF
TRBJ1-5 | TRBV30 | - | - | TGTGCCTGGAGTGTACGAGGATATAGGAATCAGCCCCAGCATTTT | CAWSVRGYRNQPQHF
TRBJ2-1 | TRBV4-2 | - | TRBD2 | TGTGCCAGCAGCCAAGCTCGGACTAGCGGGGTCGGGGAGCAGTTCTTC | CASSQARTSGVGEQFF
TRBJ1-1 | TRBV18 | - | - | TGTGCCAGCTCACCATCTCGGGACACTGAAGCTTTCTTT | CASSPSRDTEAFF
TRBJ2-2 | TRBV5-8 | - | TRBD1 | TGTGCCAGCAGCGATCACAGGGGGCACACCGGGGAGCTGTTTTTT | CASSDHRGHTGELFF
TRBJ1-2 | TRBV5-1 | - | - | TGCGCCAGCAGCTTGGACGGAGGGAACTATGGCTACACCTTC | CASSLDGGNYGYTF
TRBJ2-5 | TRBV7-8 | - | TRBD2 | TGTGCCAGCAGGACCATGACTAGCGGGTACCAAGAGACCCAGTACTTC | CASRTMTSGYQETQYF
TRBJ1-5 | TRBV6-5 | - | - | TGTGCCAGCAGTCTGGGAGCGGGGGGCAATCAGCCCCAGCATTTT | CASSLGAGGNQPQHF
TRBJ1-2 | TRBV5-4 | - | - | TGTGCCAGCAGCCCGATGGTCCAGGGGAGAGGCTACACCTTC | CASSPMVQGRGYTF
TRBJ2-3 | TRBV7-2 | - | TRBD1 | TGTGCCAGCAGGTCCCGTCAGGGGGCCGATACGCAGTATTTT | CASRSRQGADTQYF
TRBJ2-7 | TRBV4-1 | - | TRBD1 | TGCGCCAGCAGCCAATATTTACTCTCCGGGACAGGGGCCTACGAGCAGTACTTC | CASSQYLLSGTGAYEQYF